The 18 T cell receptor beta chains in this list originate from one sample, sequenced in a study of OX40 agonist ivuxolimab in advanced cancers. The repertoire was sequenced with immunoSEQ multiplex PCR; TCRdb's copy has only in-frame clones and lacks some. The sample has tens of thousands of clones; around nine tenths are singletons. The sample in question was CD4+ or CD8+ T cells sorted from blood, obtained in a trial of the OX40 agonist ivuxolimab. Source of these receptors: an adult with an advanced solid tumor such as melanoma, head and neck, liver or kidney cancer.

In DNA form, the CDR3 reads TGTGCCAGCAGCAGGTTTGATGAGCAGTTCTTC. This sequence encodes CASSRFDEQFF. The chain has TRBV7-8 and TRBJ2-1; D is unresolved. V dropped 5 bases and J dropped 8 bases, with 7 bases sitting between them. CDR3 length equals 11 residues. Germline values: CDR1 SGHVS, CDR2 FQNEAQ.

V usage is TRBV10-3 and J usage is TRBJ1-4, with D hard to call. Per germline, CDR1 ENHRY and CDR2 SYGVKD. Trimming stripped 2 bases from V and 10 bases from J, with 20 bases between. This CDR3 has 16 residues. CDR3 bases: TGTGCCATCAGTGAGCCGAATACAGTCGGTAGCGGAAAACTGTTTTTT. It encodes CAISEPNTVGSGKLFF.

This chain links TRBV5-1 with TRBJ2-3; 10 nucleotides match TRBD2. The CDR3 contains 15 residues. Germline V gene data show CDR1 as SGHRS and CDR2 as YFSETQ. V gave up 0 bases and J gave up 10 bases; unmatched junction bases: 8. CDR3 protein: CASSLEASGSRPQYF. CDR3 DNA: TGCGCCAGCAGCTTGGAGGCTAGCGGGAGCCGTCCGCAGTATTTT.

The chain combines TRBV28 with TRBJ2-7; 8 bases are shared with TRBD1. The junction had 33 bases not matched to a gene; V was cut back by 7 bases and J by 7 bases. Germline CDR1 MDHEN, CDR2 SYDVKM. The CDR3 totals 21 residues. CDR3 loop: CASMGTGPLETQGVVSREQYF. For the CDR3, the DNA is TGTGCCAGCATGGGCACAGGACCTCTTGAGACACAGGGGGTAGTATCGCGGGAGCAGTACTTC.

The gene calls are TRBV5-4 and TRBJ2-3; D is undetermined. Per germline, CDR1 SGHNT and CDR2 YYREEE (reference sequence). Trimming removed 2 bases from V and 7 bases from J, with 17 bases in between. The CDR3 runs to 15 residues. The CDR3 spells CASSLPLGGANTQYF. CDR3 DNA: TGTGCCAGCAGCTTACCGTTGGGCGGAGCTAATACGCAGTATTTT.

V is TRBV4-3 and J is TRBJ2-6; TRBD2 is a possible D gene (6 bases). With 1 base removed from V and 2 bases from J, the gap between germline ends came to 6 bases. Per germline, CDR1 LGHNA and CDR2 YSLEER. The CDR3 sequence is 15 residues long. Here the CDR3 reads CASSQGGAGANVLTF. The CDR3 region has the DNA TGCGCCAGCAGCCAAGGGGGGGCTGGGGCCAACGTCCTGACTTTC.

The V gene is TRBV11-2, the J gene TRBJ2-7; no clear D gene. Germline CDR1 is SGHAT and CDR2 is FQNNGV. The V and J ends lost 3 bases and 3 bases respectively, with 15 bases between them. This CDR3 region has 15 residues. CDR3 sequence reads: CASSLGLGGIYEQYF. The CDR3 nucleotides are TGTGCCAGCAGCTTGGGCCTGGGTGGTATCTACGAGCAGTACTTC.

Only a few counts were recorded for this clone. The chain combines TRBV27 with TRBJ1-5; TRBD1 agrees at 8 bases. Unmatched junction bases numbered 15, after V lost 4 bases and J lost 10 bases. This CDR3 contains 16 residues. Germline-derived CDR1 and CDR2 are MNHEY and SMNVEV (reference sequence). CDR3 region: CASSSMNPGQDLPQHF. In nucleotides, the CDR3 is TGTGCCAGCAGTTCTATGAACCCGGGACAGGATCTCCCCCAGCATTTT.

The genes are TRBV2 and TRBJ1-2, with 11 nucleotides matching TRBD1. The CDR3 totals 15 residues. In germline, CDR1 is SNHLY, CDR2 FYNNEI. With 7 bases clipped from V and 5 bases from J, the junction kept 9 bases outside the gene matches. CDR3 coding DNA: TGTGCCAGCAAAGCGGACAGGGGGCGCGATTATGGCTACACCTTC. Translated: CASKADRGRDYGYTF.

This clone was recorded only once. The J gene is TRBJ2-5, the V gene TRBV7-9; 7 nucleotides line up with TRBD2. This CDR3 region has 14 residues. V was pared by 6 bases and J by 4 bases, with 8 bases of the junction left unmatched. Germline V lookup: CDR1 SEHNR, CDR2 FQNEAQ (reference sequence). CDR3 bases: TGTGCCAGCAGGCCGGCCGGGGGGTCAGAGACCCAGTACTTC. Translating it yields CASRPAGGSETQYF.

V gene TRBV5-1 combines with J gene TRBJ2-5, with D hard to call. This CDR3 region has 13 residues. With 0 bases removed from V and 3 bases from J, the gap between germline ends came to 6 bases. CDR1 is SGHRS, CDR2 YFSETQ, per germline. The CDR3: CASSLVPEETQYF. CDR3 bases: TGCGCCAGCAGCTTGGTGCCAGAAGAGACCCAGTACTTC. Together with reference TRBV5-1 and TRBJ2-5, the CDR3 gives the full variable domain: KAGVTQTPRYLIKTRGQQVTLSCSPISGHRSVSWYQQTPGQGLQFLFEYFSETQRNKGNFPGRFSGRQFSNSRSEMNVSTLELGDSALYLCASSLVPEETQYFGPGTRLLVL.

The genes are TRBV6-5 and TRBJ2-1; TRBD2 matches at 7 bases. Germline trimming cut 0 bases from V and 10 bases from J; bases unmatched to any gene: 6. Germline CDR1 MNHEY, CDR2 SVGAGI. The CDR3 is 14 amino acids. In DNA form, the CDR3 reads TGTGCCAGCAGTTACTCGCTAGCGGAGAGCGAGCAGTTCTTC. As protein: CASSYSLAESEQFF.

The chain couples TRBV7-7 to TRBJ2-5, with 8 bases fitting TRBD2. V was pared by 6 bases and J by 7 bases, with 13 bases of the junction left unmatched. CDR1 is SSHAT and CDR2 is FNYEAQ in the germline V gene (reference sequence). The CDR3 runs to 15 residues. CDR3 in DNA: TGTGCCAGCAGTACCGGACTAGCTGGAGGGGGGACCCAGTACTTC. Translated: CASSTGLAGGGTQYF.

The CDR3 is CASGRWDRENTEAFF. CDR3 nucleotide sequence: TGTGCCAGCGGCCGGTGGGACAGGGAAAACACTGAAGCTTTCTTT. The chain has TRBV5-8 and TRBJ1-1; TRBD1 matches 9 bases. The V gene end was trimmed by 7 bases and the J gene end by 2 bases; junction bases not matched to a gene: 9. The CDR3 has 15 amino acids. Germline CDR1 and CDR2: SGHTS and YDEGEE.

This chain links TRBV12-5 with TRBJ2-3, with D possibly TRBD1 on 5 matching bases. The germline gives CDR1 LGHNT, CDR2 FRNRAP. Trimming stripped 1 base from V and 6 bases from J, with 14 bases between. CDR3 size: 15 residues. CDR3 sequence (DNA): TGTGCTAGTGGTTTGGGGGGCCCCCGGGCGGATACGCAGTATTTT. Translation: CASGLGGPRADTQYF.

CDR3 nucleotide sequence: TGCAGCGTTGTGCTAATCAGTCATGAAGCTTTCTTT. Protein product: CSVVLISHEAFF. V and J are TRBV29-1 and TRBJ1-1; D gene uncertain. CDR3 size: 12 residues. Germline CDR1 is SQVTM and CDR2 is ANQGSEA. Trimming cost V 4 bases and J 7 bases, with 13 bases left between them.

The chain joins TRBV10-3 to TRBJ2-5; 13 bases are a match to TRBD2. The CDR3 sequence is 16 residues long. Germline V lookup: CDR1 ENHRY, CDR2 SYGVKD. The V and J ends lost 3 bases and 4 bases, in that order; junction bases with no gene match: 5. The CDR3 DNA is TGTGCCATCAGTGAAAGCGGACTAGCGGGAGTAGAGACCCAGTACTTC. This encodes CAISESGLAGVETQYF.

The chain recombines TRBV5-1 with TRBJ2-3, with 10 bases that match TRBD2. Looked up from germline, CDR1 is SGHRS and CDR2 is YFSETQ. This CDR3 region has 17 residues. J was trimmed by 1 base and V by 1 base; bases with no gene match: 6. Here the CDR3 DNA reads TGCGCCAGCAGCTTGCTAGCGGGAGTGGTGGGCACAGATACGCAGTATTTT. Translation gives CASSLLAGVVGTDTQYF.